A single T cell receptor beta chain is shown here with its context. The antigen is unknown. Primers: 60 Vbeta forward and 13 Jbeta reverse. The table came from immunoSEQ multiplex PCR; TCRdb's copy has only in-frame clones and leaves some out. The sample gives about 180,000 clones, more than 60% of which show up once; over 2% is in the top ten. This sample was taken from a study of cytomegalovirus exposure and HLA in healthy donors. Findings and limits, study-wide: Across donors, most TCRs were seen rarely, yet some public ones were widespread. Donors were assumed by presence/absence analyses to have roughly uniform sequencing depth. It was in a later analysis that TCR association rates were seen to vary by HLA locus, highest for DRB1 and lowest for HLA-C.

The clonotype comes from a human donor in good health. The sequencing input was PBMCs.

The CDR3 is CATSTEANSPLHF. Here the CDR3 DNA reads TGTGCCACCTCGACAGAGGCCAATTCACCCCTCCACTTT. The chain recombines TRBV6-5 with TRBJ1-6; possibly TRBD1 for D (5 bases). V lost 10 bases and J lost 7, with 14 bases in between. The CDR3 has 13 residues. CDR1 and CDR2 (germline): MNHEY, SVGAGI.